The clone carrying this TCR beta chain is judged medium-sized. The data were obtained in a study of metastatic and nonmetastatic thyroid tumors. Per the original data handling: Across clinicopathological groups, CDR3 differences served as the basis for building a distant-metastasis classifier for papillary thyroid cancer. TCRdb re-called the PCR reads with MiXCR. Clone size and V and J calls follow TCRdb, not the original study. The sample includes roughly 30,000 clones, around 15% seen only once; the top ten take 4.7%. Patients underwent thyroid surgery, and none had received any treatment before it. V was shortened by 3 bases and J by 0 bases, with 5 bases between the two germline ends. The germline V gene encodes CDR1 MNHNS and CDR2 SASEGT. CDR3 length equals 14 residues.

The material sequenced was blood. This receptor was identified in a female donor with papillary thyroid cancer or a benign thyroid nodule (not recorded which). Some clones in this sample may be carry-over from other donors' samples. The chain has TRBV6-1 and TRBJ2-2; D remains unclear. The CDR3 protein is CASSDSPNTGELFF. CDR3 DNA sequence: TGTGCCAGCAGTGACAGTCCGAACACCGGGGAGCTGTTTTTT.